This TCR beta chain emerged from a study of shared clonotypes between healthy human individuals. The protocol was immunoSEQ multiplex PCR, while the TCRdb copy is restricted to in-frame clones and leaves out a portion. The data contain roughly 2 million clones, nearly 97% of them singletons. Investigators divided CD4+ cells into CD45RA+ naive and CD45RA-negative memory subsets. This sequence was found in a young man in good health. The sequencing input was naive CD4+ T cells sorted from blood. Documented subset: CD45RA+ positively selected.

CDR3 protein: CASIRGVGNTGELFF. The CDR3 bases are TGTGCCAGCATTAGGGGTGTAGGGAACACCGGGGAGCTGTTTTTT. The chain links TRBV2 to TRBJ2-2, with D possibly matching TRBD1 (5 bases). The CDR3 totals 15 residues. The ends were cut back, 7 bases at V and 1 base at J, with 13 bases in the middle. Germline assignment: CDR1 SNHLY and CDR2 FYNNEI. Variable domain in full (rest from reference TRBV2 and TRBJ2-2): EPEVTQTPSHQVTQMGQEVILRCVPISNHLYFYWYRQILGQKVEFLVSFYNNEISEKSEIFDDQFSVERPDGSNFTLKIRSTKLEDSAMYFCASIRGVGNTGELFFGEGSRLTVL.